The T cell receptor (beta chain) under discussion was sequenced for a study of cytomegalovirus exposure and HLA in healthy donors. Turning to the study itself: The 110 or so validation repertoires were produced on the same platform as the 500 to 800 repertoires of the first cohort. This was reported in a later analysis. Notes on the study in general: A list of 150 to 200 TCR beta chains associated with cytomegalovirus was given. Subsequent analysis revealed that first-cohort TCR clusters tended to co-occur in the 130 or so validation repertoires. A few CMV-associated chains proved CMV antigen-specific in vitro.

The germline CDR1 and CDR2 sequences are SGDLS and YYNGEE. CDR3 length equals 15 residues. Trimming removed 3 bases from V and 2 bases from J, with 12 bases in between. Notes on this clone: The antigen is not known.

Only in-frame clones appear in the TCRdb table, and some are missing; sequencing was by immunoSEQ multiplex PCR. Counted here are about 150,000 clones, approximately 86% occurring once; the ten biggest clones make up 20% to 25%. The chain carries TRBV9 and TRBJ2-1; D possibly corresponds to TRBD2 (6 bases). The specimen sequenced was PBMCs. This receptor was identified in a man aged 18 to 30 in good health and CMV-seropositive. The CDR3 reads CASSERGTTYNEQFF. CDR3 bases: TGTGCCAGCAGCGAACGGGGGACCACCTACAATGAGCAGTTCTTC. The variable domain in full, with the rest retrieved from reference TRBV9 and TRBJ2-1, is DSGVTQTPKHLITATGQRVTLRCSPRSGDLSVYWYQQSLDQGLQFLIQYYNGEERAKGNILERFSAQQFPDLHSELNLSSLELGDSALYFCASSERGTTYNEQFFGPGTRLTVL.